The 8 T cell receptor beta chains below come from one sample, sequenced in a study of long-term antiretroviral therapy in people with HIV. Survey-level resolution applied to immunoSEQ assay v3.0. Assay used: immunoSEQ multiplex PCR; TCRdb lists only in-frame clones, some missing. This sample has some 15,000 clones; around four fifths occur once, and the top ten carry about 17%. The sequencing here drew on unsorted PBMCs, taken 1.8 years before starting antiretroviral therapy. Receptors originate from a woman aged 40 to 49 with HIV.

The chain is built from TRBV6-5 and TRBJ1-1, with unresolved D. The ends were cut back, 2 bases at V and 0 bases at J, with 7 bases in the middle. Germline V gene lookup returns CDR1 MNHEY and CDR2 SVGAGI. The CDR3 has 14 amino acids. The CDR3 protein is CASSYATMNTEAFF. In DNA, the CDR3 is TGTGCCAGCAGTTACGCTACGATGAACACTGAAGCTTTCTTT.

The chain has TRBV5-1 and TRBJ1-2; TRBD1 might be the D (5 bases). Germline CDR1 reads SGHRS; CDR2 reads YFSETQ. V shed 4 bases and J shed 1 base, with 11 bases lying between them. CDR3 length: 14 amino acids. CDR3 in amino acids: CASSGTSDNYGYTF. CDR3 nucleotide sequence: TGCGCCAGCAGCGGGACCTCTGATAACTATGGCTACACCTTC. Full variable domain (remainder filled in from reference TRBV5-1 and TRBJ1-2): KAGVTQTPRYLIKTRGQQVTLSCSPISGHRSVSWYQQTPGQGLQFLFEYFSETQRNKGNFPGRFSGRQFSNSRSEMNVSTLELGDSALYLCASSGTSDNYGYTFGSGTRLTVV.

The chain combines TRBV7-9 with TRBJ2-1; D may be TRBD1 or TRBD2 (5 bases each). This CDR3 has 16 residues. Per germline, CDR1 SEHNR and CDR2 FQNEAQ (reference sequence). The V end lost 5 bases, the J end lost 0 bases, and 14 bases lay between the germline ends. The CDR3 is CASSGRDESSYNEQFF. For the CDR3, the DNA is TGTGCCAGCAGCGGACGGGACGAGAGCTCCTACAATGAGCAGTTCTTC.

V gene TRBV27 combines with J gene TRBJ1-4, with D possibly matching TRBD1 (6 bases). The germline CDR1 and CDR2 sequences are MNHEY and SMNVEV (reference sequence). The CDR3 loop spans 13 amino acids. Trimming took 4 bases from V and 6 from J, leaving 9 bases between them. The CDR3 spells CASSSGGHEKLFF. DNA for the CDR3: TGTGCCAGCAGTTCGGGGGGGCATGAAAAACTGTTTTTT.

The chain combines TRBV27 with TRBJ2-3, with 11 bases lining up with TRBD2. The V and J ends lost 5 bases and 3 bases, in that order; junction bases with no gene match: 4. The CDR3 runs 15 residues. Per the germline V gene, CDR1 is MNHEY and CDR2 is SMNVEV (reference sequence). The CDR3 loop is CASSPLAGATDTQYF. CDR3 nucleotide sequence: TGTGCCAGCAGTCCACTAGCGGGAGCTACAGATACGCAGTATTTT.

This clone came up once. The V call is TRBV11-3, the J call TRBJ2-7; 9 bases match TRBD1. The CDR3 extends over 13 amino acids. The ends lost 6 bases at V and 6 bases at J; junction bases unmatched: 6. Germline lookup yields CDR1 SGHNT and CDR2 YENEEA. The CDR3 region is CASSRDRVSEQYF. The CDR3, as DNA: TGTGCCAGCAGTCGGGACAGGGTATCCGAGCAGTACTTC.

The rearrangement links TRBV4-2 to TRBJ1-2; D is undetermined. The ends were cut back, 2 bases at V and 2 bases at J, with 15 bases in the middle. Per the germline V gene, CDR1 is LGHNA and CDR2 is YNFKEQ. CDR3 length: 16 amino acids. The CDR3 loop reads CASSQFVGEPNYGYTF. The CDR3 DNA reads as TGTGCCAGCAGCCAATTTGTTGGAGAGCCCAACTATGGCTACACCTTC.

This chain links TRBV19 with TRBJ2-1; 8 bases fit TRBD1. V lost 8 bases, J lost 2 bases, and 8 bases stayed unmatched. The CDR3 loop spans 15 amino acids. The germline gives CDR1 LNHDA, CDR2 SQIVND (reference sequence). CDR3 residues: CASEKGQGPYNEQFF. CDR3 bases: TGTGCCAGTGAAAAAGGACAGGGACCCTACAATGAGCAGTTCTTC.